The following is a T cell receptor beta chain sequence with its context. This specimen comes from a study of blood T cell repertoires in COVID-19. Overall study context: COVID-19 samples, acute and convalescent, were from the United States, Italy and Spain.

The table came from immunoSEQ multiplex PCR; TCRdb's copy has only in-frame clones and leaves some out. This table holds roughly 250,000 clones, around 87% found once. Trimming took 5 bases from V and 3 from J, leaving 13 bases between them. Germline loops: CDR1 SGHVS, CDR2 FQNEAQ. The CDR3 consists of 14 residues. Sample: PBMCs or T cells enriched from blood (not recorded which). V and J are TRBV7-8 and TRBJ1-1; possibly TRBD1 for D (5 bases). The sequence was obtained from a woman aged 25-40 years with acute COVID-19. CDR3 DNA: TGTGCCAGCAGCCCAGGGAGGCGGTACACTGAAGCTTTCTTT. Its translation: CASSPGRRYTEAFF.